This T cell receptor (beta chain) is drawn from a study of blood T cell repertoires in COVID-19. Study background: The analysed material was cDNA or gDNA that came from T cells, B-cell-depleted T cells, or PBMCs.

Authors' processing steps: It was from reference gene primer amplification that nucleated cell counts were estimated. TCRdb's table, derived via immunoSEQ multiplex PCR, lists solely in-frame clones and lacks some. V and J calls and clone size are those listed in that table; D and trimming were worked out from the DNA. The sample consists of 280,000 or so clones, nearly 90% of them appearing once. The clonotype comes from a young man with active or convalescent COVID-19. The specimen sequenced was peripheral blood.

The CDR3 coding sequence is TGTGCCAGCAGTTTAAGGGACTACCCGACAGATACGCAGTATTTT. The encoded protein is CASSLRDYPTDTQYF. This chain uses TRBV27 with TRBJ2-3; 7 bases map to TRBD2. V dropped 2 bases and J dropped 3; count of bases not matched to a gene: 5. Germline V gene sequence: CDR1 MNHEY, CDR2 SMNVEV (reference sequence). The length of the CDR3 is 15 residues.